The 2 T cell receptor beta chains reported below all come from one sample, sequenced in a study of cytomegalovirus exposure and HLA in healthy donors. Primers for the PCR totalled 60 Vbeta and 13 Jbeta. Clones were sequenced by immunoSEQ multiplex PCR, and TCRdb holds only the in-frame ones, with some missing. The sample consists of approximately 140,000 clones, 55% to 70% of them appearing once. The sample was PBMCs. The origin of the receptors is a woman aged 60-75 years in good health and CMV-seropositive.

The V gene is TRBV6-5, the J gene TRBJ2-3; weak D call: TRBD1 (5 bases). V was cut by 8 bases and J by 3 bases, with 15 bases left in between. Germline lookup yields CDR1 MNHEY and CDR2 SVGAGI. The CDR3 has 14 residues. The CDR3 region has the DNA TGTGCCAGCGGGCTCGGGCAGGGAACAGATACGCAGTATTTT. Protein product: CASGLGQGTDTQYF.

J is TRBJ2-5 and V is TRBV7-9, with 8 bases that match TRBD2. V dropped 10 bases and J dropped 4; count of bases not matched to a gene: 8. This CDR3 region has 13 residues. Germline assignment: CDR1 SEHNR and CDR2 FQNEAQ (reference sequence). The CDR3 protein is CATRFGGAETQYF. The CDR3 DNA reads TGTGCCACCCGGTTCGGGGGGGCAGAGACCCAGTACTTC.